Following are 17 T cell receptor beta chains from one sample sequenced in a study of CD8+ T cells in alopecia areata. Alopecia areata patients had lesional scalp punch biopsies and peripheral blood taken from them. Sequencing used cDNA as its template, made by extracting RNA and reverse transcribing it. Assay used: immunoSEQ multiplex PCR; TCRdb lists only in-frame clones, some missing. The sample has about 5,500 clones; less than 75% are singletons. Sequencing used skin, obtained at week 0. The receptors stem from a human donor with alopecia areata.

This chain links TRBV29-1 with TRBJ1-4; D is unresolved. Germline values: CDR1 SQVTM, CDR2 ANQGSEA. The CDR3 totals 10 residues. V was clipped by 7 bases and J by 7 bases, with 7 bases between them. The CDR3 here is CSAGIEKLFF. CDR3 DNA sequence: TGCAGCGCTGGAATTGAAAAACTGTTTTTT.

This chain uses TRBV9 with TRBJ2-3; D perhaps matches TRBD2 (7 bases). This CDR3 is 16 amino acids long. The V gene's germline CDR1 is SGDLS and CDR2 YYNGEE. The V and J ends lost 3 bases and 2 bases respectively, with 16 bases between them. DNA for the CDR3: TGTGCCAGCAGCGACAGGGACTACGGTTTCACAGATACGCAGTATTTT. It specifies CASSDRDYGFTDTQYF.

This chain connects TRBV5-1 to TRBJ1-2; a possible D gene is TRBD1 (6 bases). From germline, CDR1 is SGHRS and CDR2 YFSETQ. V lost 2 bases, J lost 10 bases, and 15 bases lay in between. This CDR3 is 13 amino acids long. The CDR3 sequence is CASSLADRLDYTF. CDR3 DNA sequence: TGCGCCAGCAGCTTAGCCGACAGGTTGGACTACACCTTC.

On this clone itself: Since a much larger clone is just one base distant, this may be a read error. V usage is TRBV29-1 and J usage is TRBJ1-4; 10 bases align to TRBD1. The CDR3 sequence is 13 residues long. Germline V gene sequence: CDR1 SQVTM, CDR2 ANQGSEA. V gave up 8 bases and J gave up 8 bases; unmatched junction bases: 8. CDR3 in amino acids: CSFQTGGGEKLFF. The DNA for the CDR3 is TGCAGCTTCCAGACAGGGGGCGGCGAAAAACTGTTTTTT.

V is TRBV7-2 and J is TRBJ2-1, with 8 positions matching TRBD2. The ends lost 7 bases at V and 7 bases at J; junction bases unmatched: 12. CDR3 length equals 15 residues. Per germline, CDR1 SGHTA and CDR2 FQGNSA. CDR3 residues: CASTSRVAGSNEQFF. CDR3 DNA: TGTGCCAGCACTTCCCGAGTAGCGGGGTCTAATGAGCAGTTCTTC.

The rearrangement uses TRBV29-1 and TRBJ2-7; 7 nucleotides agree with TRBD1. This CDR3 contains 14 residues. Germline CDR1 SQVTM, CDR2 ANQGSEA. Germline trimming cut 4 bases from V and 2 bases from J; bases unmatched to any gene: 8. The CDR3 DNA follows: TGCAGCGTTGCCGCCGGGACAGTGACCTACGAGCAGTACTTC. Residues: CSVAAGTVTYEQYF.

V is TRBV29-1 and J is TRBJ2-5; perhaps D is TRBD1 or TRBD2 (6 bases each). Germline V gene lookup returns CDR1 SQVTM and CDR2 ANQGSEA. V was pared by 6 bases and J by 2 bases, with 22 bases between. The length of the CDR3 is 16 residues. CDR3 DNA sequence: TGCAGCGTAGGGGGGCTCCGGGGAACGTTACAAGAGACCCAGTACTTC. It yields the protein CSVGGLRGTLQETQYF.

V is TRBV6-1 and J is TRBJ1-2; the D gene is possibly TRBD1 (5 bases). With 2 bases removed from V and 3 bases from J, the gap between germline ends came to 7 bases. The CDR3 extends over 13 amino acids. CDR1 is MNHNS, CDR2 SASEGT, per germline. CDR3 sequence: CASSERGYYGYTF. DNA of the CDR3: TGTGCCAGCAGTGAACGGGGGTACTATGGCTACACCTTC.

DNA of the CDR3: TGCGCCAGCAGCTCTCGGACGGACAGGGTGGGTGAGCAGTTCTTC. Amino acid sequence: CASSSRTDRVGEQFF. The genes are TRBV5-1 and TRBJ2-1; TRBD1 aligns across 8 bases. Germline-derived CDR1 and CDR2 are SGHRS and YFSETQ. The trim removed 3 bases at V and 9 bases at J, leaving 11 bases unmatched. The CDR3 extends over 15 amino acids.

This clone was counted only a few times. The genes are TRBV9 and TRBJ2-4, with D unclear. The germline gives CDR1 SGDLS, CDR2 YYNGEE. CDR3 length equals 15 residues. V was shortened by 0 bases and J by 2 bases, with 9 bases between the two germline ends. The CDR3 nucleotides read TGTGCCAGCAGCGTAGGGGAACGGTCCAAAAACATTCAGTACTTC. This sequence encodes CASSVGERSKNIQYF.

The chain has TRBV2 and TRBJ2-3, with TRBD1 as a possible D gene (7 bases). This CDR3 region has 13 residues. The V gene's germline CDR1 is SNHLY and CDR2 FYNNEI. Trimming removed 7 bases at V and 4 bases at J, with 12 bases between. The CDR3, as DNA: TGTGCCAGCAAGGAGGGGGCTGCAGATACGCAGTATTTT. It translates to CASKEGAADTQYF.

This chain connects TRBV6-1 to TRBJ2-7, with D perhaps matching TRBD2 (6 bases). Trimming cost V 8 bases and J 4 bases, with 15 bases left between them. The V gene's germline CDR1 is MNHNS and CDR2 SASEGT. The CDR3 extends over 13 amino acids. The CDR3 spells CASSENGGYEQYF. CDR3 nucleotide sequence: TGTGCCAGCTCGGAAAATGGGGGGTACGAGCAGTACTTC.

In this sample, this clone turned up a few times. This sequence joins TRBV5-1 and TRBJ1-1; D ambiguous. Trimming took 1 base from V and 0 from J, leaving 7 bases between them. Germline lookup yields CDR1 SGHRS and CDR2 YFSETQ. CDR3 length equals 14 residues. CDR3 DNA sequence: TGCGCCAGCAGCTTGCGGGAAATGAACACTGAAGCTTTCTTT. It specifies CASSLREMNTEAFF.

The chain carries TRBV11-2 and TRBJ2-2, with unresolved D. V lost 2 bases, J lost 1 base, and 8 bases lay in between. The length of the CDR3 is 15 residues. The germline CDR1 and CDR2 sequences are SGHAT and FQNNGV. DNA for the CDR3: TGTGCCAGCAGCTTAACGGGCAGGAACACCGGGGAGCTGTTTTTT. Protein: CASSLTGRNTGELFF.

The V call is TRBV11-2, the J call TRBJ2-5; tentative D call: TRBD1 (6 bases). CDR1 and CDR2 (germline): SGHAT, FQNNGV. Trimming removed 5 bases at V and 4 bases at J, with 17 bases between. The length of the CDR3 is 15 residues. The chain's CDR3 is CASSHNRAVGETQYF. CDR3 in DNA: TGTGCCAGCAGCCACAACAGGGCTGTTGGAGAGACCCAGTACTTC.

This chain joins TRBV29-1 and TRBJ1-1, with a possible D match to TRBD1 (6 bases). This CDR3 comprises 15 residues. Germline CDR1 and CDR2: SQVTM and ANQGSEA. V was shortened by 3 bases and J by 5 bases, with 19 bases between the two germline ends. CDR3 nucleotide sequence: TGCAGCGTTGAGGCGGTTCAGGGGCTTGGGACTGAAGCTTTCTTT. The encoded protein is CSVEAVQGLGTEAFF.

The chain uses TRBV7-2 and TRBJ1-6, with a tentative D call TRBD1 (5 bases). Germline V gene lookup returns CDR1 SGHTA and CDR2 FQGNSA. The CDR3 extends over 15 amino acids. V was shortened by 5 bases and J by 1 base, with 9 bases between the two germline ends. CDR3 residues: CASSRGGSYNSPLHF. The CDR3 DNA reads TGTGCCAGCAGCCGGGGGGGGTCCTATAATTCACCCCTCCACTTT. The full variable domain, with the rest looked up from reference TRBV7-2 and TRBJ1-6, is GAGVSQSPSNKVTEKGKDVELRCDPISGHTALYWYRQSLGQGLEFLIYFQGNSAPDKSGLPSDRFSAERTGGSVSTLTIQRTQQEDSAVYLCASSRGGSYNSPLHFGNGTRLTVT.